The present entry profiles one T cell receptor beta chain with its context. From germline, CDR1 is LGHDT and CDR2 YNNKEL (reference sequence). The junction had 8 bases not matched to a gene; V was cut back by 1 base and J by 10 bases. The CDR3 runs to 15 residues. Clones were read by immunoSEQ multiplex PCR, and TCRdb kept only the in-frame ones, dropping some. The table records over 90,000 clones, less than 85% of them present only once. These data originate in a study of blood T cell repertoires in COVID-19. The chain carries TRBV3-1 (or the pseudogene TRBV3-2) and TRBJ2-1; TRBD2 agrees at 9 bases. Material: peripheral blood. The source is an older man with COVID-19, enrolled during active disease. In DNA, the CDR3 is TGTGCCAGCAGCCAAGGAGGCCTAGCGGGAAACGAGCAGTTCTTC. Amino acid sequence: CASSQGGLAGNEQFF.